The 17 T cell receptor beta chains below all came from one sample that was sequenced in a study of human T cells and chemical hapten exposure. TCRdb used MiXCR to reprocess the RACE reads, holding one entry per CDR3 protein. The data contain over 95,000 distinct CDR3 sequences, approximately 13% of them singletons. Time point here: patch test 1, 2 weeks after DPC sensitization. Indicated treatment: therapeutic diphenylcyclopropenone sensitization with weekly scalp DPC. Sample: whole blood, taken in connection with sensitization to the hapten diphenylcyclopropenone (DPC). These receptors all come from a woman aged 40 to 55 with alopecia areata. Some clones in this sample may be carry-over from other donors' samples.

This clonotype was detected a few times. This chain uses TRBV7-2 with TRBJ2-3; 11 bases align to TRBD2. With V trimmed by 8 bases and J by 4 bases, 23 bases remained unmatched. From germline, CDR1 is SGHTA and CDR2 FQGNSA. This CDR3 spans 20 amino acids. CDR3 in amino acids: CASPGEIGRSLAGGADTQYF. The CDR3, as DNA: TGTGCCAGCCCGGGGGAGATAGGACGAAGTTTAGCGGGAGGGGCAGATACGCAGTATTTT. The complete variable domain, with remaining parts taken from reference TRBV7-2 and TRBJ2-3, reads GAGVSQSPSNKVTEKGKDVELRCDPISGHTALYWYRQSLGQGLEFLIYFQGNSAPDKSGLPSDRFSAERTGGSVSTLTIQRTQQEDSAVYLCASPGEIGRSLAGGADTQYFGPGTRLTVL.

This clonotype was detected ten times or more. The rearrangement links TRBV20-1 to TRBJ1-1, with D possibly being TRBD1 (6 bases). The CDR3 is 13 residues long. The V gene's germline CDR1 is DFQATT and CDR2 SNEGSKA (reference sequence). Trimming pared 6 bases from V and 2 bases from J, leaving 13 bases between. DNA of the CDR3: TGCAGTGCGGCGGGACACTTAAACACTGAAGCTTTCTTT. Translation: CSAAGHLNTEAFF.

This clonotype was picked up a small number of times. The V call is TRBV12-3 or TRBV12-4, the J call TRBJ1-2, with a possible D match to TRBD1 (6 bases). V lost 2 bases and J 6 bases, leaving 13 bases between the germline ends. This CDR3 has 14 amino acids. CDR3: CASSLRRQVDGYTF. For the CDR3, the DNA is TGTGCCAGCAGTTTAAGGCGACAGGTAGATGGCTACACCTTC.

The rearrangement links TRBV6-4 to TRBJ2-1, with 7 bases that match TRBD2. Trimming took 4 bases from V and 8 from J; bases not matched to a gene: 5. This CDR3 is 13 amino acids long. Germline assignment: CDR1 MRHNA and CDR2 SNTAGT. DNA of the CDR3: TGTGCCAGCAGTGTAACGGGGGGTGATGAGCAGTTCTTC. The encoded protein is CASSVTGGDEQFF.

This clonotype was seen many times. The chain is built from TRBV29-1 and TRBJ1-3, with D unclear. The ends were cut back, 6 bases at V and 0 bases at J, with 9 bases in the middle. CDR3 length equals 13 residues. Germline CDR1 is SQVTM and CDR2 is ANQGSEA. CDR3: CSVVLNSGNTIYF. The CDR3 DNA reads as TGCAGCGTCGTCCTTAACTCTGGAAACACCATATATTTT.

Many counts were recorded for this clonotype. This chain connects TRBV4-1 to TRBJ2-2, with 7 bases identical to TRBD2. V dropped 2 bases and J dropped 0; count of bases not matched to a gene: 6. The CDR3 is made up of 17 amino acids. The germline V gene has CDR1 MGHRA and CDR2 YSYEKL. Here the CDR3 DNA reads TGCGCCAGCAGCCAATTCCCCCTAGCGGCGAACACCGGGGAGCTGTTTTTT. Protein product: CASSQFPLAANTGELFF.

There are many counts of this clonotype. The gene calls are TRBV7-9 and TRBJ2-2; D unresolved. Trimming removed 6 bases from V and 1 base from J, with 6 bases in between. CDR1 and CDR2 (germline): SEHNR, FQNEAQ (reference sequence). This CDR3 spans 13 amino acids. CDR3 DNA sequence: TGTGCCAGCAGTCCCGAGAACACCGGGGAGCTGTTTTTT. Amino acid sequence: CASSPENTGELFF.

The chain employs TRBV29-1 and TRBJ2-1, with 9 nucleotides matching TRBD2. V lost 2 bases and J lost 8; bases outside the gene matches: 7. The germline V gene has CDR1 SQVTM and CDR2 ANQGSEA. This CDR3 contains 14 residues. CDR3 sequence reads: CSVESRGRVHEQFF. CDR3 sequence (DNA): TGCAGCGTTGAAAGCCGCGGGAGGGTACATGAGCAGTTCTTC.

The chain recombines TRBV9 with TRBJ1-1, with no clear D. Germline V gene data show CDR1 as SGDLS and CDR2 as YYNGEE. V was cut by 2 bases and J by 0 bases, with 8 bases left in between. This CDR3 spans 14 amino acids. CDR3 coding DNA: TGTGCCAGCAGCGTTAGGCCCCTGAACACTGAAGCTTTCTTT. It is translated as CASSVRPLNTEAFF.

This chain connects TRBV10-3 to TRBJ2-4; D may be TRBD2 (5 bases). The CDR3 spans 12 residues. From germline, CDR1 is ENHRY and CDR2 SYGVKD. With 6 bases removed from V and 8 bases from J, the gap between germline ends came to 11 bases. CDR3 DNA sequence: TGTGCCATCAGGGACTCCGGGGACATTCAGTACTTC. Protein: CAIRDSGDIQYF.

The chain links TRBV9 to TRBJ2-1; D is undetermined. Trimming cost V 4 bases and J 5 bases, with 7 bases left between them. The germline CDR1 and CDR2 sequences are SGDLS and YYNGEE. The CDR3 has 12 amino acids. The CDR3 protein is CASSRLDNEQFF. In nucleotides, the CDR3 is TGTGCCAGCAGCCGACTCGACAATGAGCAGTTCTTC.

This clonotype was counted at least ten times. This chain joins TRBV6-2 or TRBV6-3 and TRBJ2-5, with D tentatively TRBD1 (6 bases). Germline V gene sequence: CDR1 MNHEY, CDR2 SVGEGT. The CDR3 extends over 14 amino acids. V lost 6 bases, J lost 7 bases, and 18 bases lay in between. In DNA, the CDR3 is TGTGCCAGCAGGATACAGGGCAGTGAGGTGACCCAGTACTTC. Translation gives CASRIQGSEVTQYF.

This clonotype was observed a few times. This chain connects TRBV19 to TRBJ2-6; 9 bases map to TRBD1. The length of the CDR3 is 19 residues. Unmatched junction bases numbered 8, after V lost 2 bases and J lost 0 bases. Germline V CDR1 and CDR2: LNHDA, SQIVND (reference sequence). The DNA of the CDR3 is TGTGCCAGTAGTATAACCCCACAGGGGGCGAGCTCTGGGGCCAACGTCCTGACTTTC. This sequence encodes CASSITPQGASSGANVLTF.

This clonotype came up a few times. CDR3 region: CSVESTPGLAGEGQYF. In DNA, the CDR3 is TGCAGCGTTGAGTCAACCCCGGGACTAGCGGGAGAAGGGCAGTACTTC. The rearrangement links TRBV29-1 to TRBJ2-7; 14 positions agree with TRBD2. Per the germline V gene, CDR1 is SQVTM and CDR2 is ANQGSEA. The CDR3 sequence is 16 residues long. Trimming cost V 3 bases and J 9 bases; bases outside gene matches: 13.

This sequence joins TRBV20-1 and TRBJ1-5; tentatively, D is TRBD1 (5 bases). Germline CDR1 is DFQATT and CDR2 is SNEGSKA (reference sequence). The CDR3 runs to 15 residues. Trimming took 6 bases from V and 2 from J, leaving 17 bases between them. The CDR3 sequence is CSANLPGGGNQPQHF. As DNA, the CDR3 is TGCAGTGCCAACCTCCCGGGGGGAGGCAATCAGCCCCAGCATTTT.

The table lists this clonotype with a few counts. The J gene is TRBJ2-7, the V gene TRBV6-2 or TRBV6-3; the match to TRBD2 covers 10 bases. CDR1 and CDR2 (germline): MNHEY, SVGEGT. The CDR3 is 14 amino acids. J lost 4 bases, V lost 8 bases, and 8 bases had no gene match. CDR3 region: CASVITSGTYEQYF. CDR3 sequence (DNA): TGTGCCAGCGTAATAACTAGCGGGACGTACGAGCAGTACTTC.

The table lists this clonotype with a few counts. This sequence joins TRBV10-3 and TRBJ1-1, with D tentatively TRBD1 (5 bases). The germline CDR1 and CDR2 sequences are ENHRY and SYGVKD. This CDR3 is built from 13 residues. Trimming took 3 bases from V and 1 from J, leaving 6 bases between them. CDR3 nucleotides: TGTGCCATCAGTGAAAGGGGGAACACTGAAGCTTTCTTT. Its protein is CAISERGNTEAFF.